This passage covers 10 T cell receptor beta chains from one sample sequenced in a study of blood T cell repertoires in COVID-19. Here immunoSEQ multiplex PCR was the method, and the copy in TCRdb shows in-frame clones only, minus some. Of 200,000 to 250,000 clones in the sample, around 86% were seen once. The sample consisted of PBMCs or T cells enriched from blood (not recorded which). Receptors originate from a woman in her fifties or sixties who had recovered from COVID-19.

The rearrangement joins TRBV6-5 to TRBJ1-2, with D perhaps matching TRBD1 (5 bases). Germline CDR1 is MNHEY and CDR2 is SVGAGI. V lost 5 bases, J lost 6 bases, and 19 bases lay in between. This CDR3 spans 15 amino acids. The chain's CDR3 is CASSPTGGRADGYTF. In DNA, the CDR3 is TGTGCCAGCAGTCCCACGGGGGGAAGGGCAGATGGCTACACCTTC.

The gene calls are TRBV3-1 (or the pseudogene TRBV3-2) and TRBJ2-1, with 15 bases that match TRBD2. Germline V CDR1 and CDR2: LGHDT, YNNKEL (reference sequence). V trimming: 10 bases; J trimming: 2 bases; junction bases outside the gene matches: 12. The CDR3 loop spans 18 amino acids. The CDR3 nucleotides read TGTGCCACCAAGGGACTAGCGGGAGGTAAGGTGGCCTACAATGAGCAGTTCTTC. This gives the protein CATKGLAGGKVAYNEQFF.

This sequence joins TRBV5-1 and TRBJ2-1; D perhaps matches TRBD1 (5 bases). This CDR3 spans 14 amino acids. The ends were cut back, 1 base at V and 9 bases at J, with 14 bases in the middle. CDR1 and CDR2 (germline): SGHRS, YFSETQ. The CDR3 is CASSLSGPTGEQFF. CDR3 nucleotide sequence: TGCGCCAGCAGCTTGTCGGGCCCCACAGGTGAGCAGTTCTTC.

This chain uses TRBV7-3 with TRBJ1-1; perhaps TRBD1 as D (6 bases). The CDR3 extends over 13 amino acids. The V gene's germline CDR1 is SGHTA and CDR2 FQGTGA. V was trimmed by 6 bases and J by 6 bases, leaving 14 bases between them. The CDR3 region has the DNA TGTGCCAGCAGTCAACAGGGATGGGCTGAAGCTTTCTTT. Its translation is CASSQQGWAEAFF.

The chain joins TRBV10-3 to TRBJ1-1; D may be TRBD1 (5 bases). This CDR3 is 15 amino acids long. CDR1 is ENHRY and CDR2 is SYGVKD in the germline V gene. Deletions cut 2 bases from V and 4 bases from J, with 14 bases between. This chain's CDR3 is CAISEQAGHLTEAFF. The CDR3 bases are TGTGCCATCAGTGAGCAGGCAGGACATCTCACTGAAGCTTTCTTT.

This sequence joins TRBV27 and TRBJ2-2; D possibly corresponds to TRBD1 (6 bases). Germline CDR1 is MNHEY and CDR2 is SMNVEV (reference sequence). The CDR3 length is 15 residues. V was shortened by 6 bases and J by 5 bases, with 16 bases between the two germline ends. CDR3 in DNA: TGTGCCAGCAGCTATATAGTGAGGGGGACCGGGGAGCTGTTTTTT. This encodes CASSYIVRGTGELFF.

The CDR3 DNA is TGCGCCAGCAGCCATGGCCCTCACGATGGCTACACCTTC. Amino acid sequence: CASSHGPHDGYTF. The V gene is TRBV4-3, the J gene TRBJ1-2, with D uncertain. This CDR3 comprises 13 residues. Germline CDR1 and CDR2: LGHNA and YSLEER. Trimming left V 3 bases short and J 6 bases short, with 11 bases between.

The J gene is TRBJ2-3, the V gene TRBV5-1; D not resolved. Trimming stripped 4 bases from V and 4 bases from J, with 13 bases between. The germline V gene encodes CDR1 SGHRS and CDR2 YFSETQ. The CDR3 contains 14 residues. As DNA, the CDR3 is TGCGCCAGCAGCAACTTTCCCACCCCAGATACGCAGTATTTT. Its protein product is CASSNFPTPDTQYF.

V and J are TRBV3-1 (or the pseudogene TRBV3-2) and TRBJ2-1; 10 positions match TRBD2. V shed 1 base, J shed 7 bases, and the junction held 7 bases outside the gene matches. Looked up from germline, CDR1 is LGHDT and CDR2 is YNNKEL (reference sequence). The CDR3 sequence is 16 residues long. The CDR3, as DNA: TGTGCCAGCAGCCAAGTGCCTAGCGGGAGAGTTAATGAGCAGTTCTTC. Its translation is CASSQVPSGRVNEQFF.

The rearrangement uses TRBV7-8 and TRBJ1-2; D is ambiguous. The germline CDR1 and CDR2 sequences are SGHVS and FQNEAQ. The CDR3 spans 13 residues. Trimming cost V 5 bases and J 8 bases, with 15 bases left between them. The DNA of the CDR3 is TGTGCCAGCAGCGCGAGGACGGGAGAGGGCTACACCTTC. Protein product: CASSARTGEGYTF.